The 25 T cell receptor beta chains below were found in one sample sequenced in a study of cytomegalovirus exposure and HLA in healthy donors. Both 60 Vbeta primers and 13 Jbeta primers went into the PCR. The data were produced by immunoSEQ multiplex PCR, yet TCRdb's version contains in-frame clones alone and is incomplete. The data hold a few hundred thousand clones, with 60% to 80% observed a single time. Input material: PBMCs. The receptors derive from a man younger than 35 in good health and CMV-seronegative.

Notes on this clone: Compared with germline, one end of the junction differs, possibly owing to a read error. The CDR3 protein is CASSTSGELGELFF. The CDR3 DNA sequence: TGTGCTAGCAGTACTAGCGGGGAACTCGGGGAGCTGTTTTTT. This sequence joins TRBV7-7 and TRBJ2-2; 10 bases align to TRBD2. Germline-derived CDR1 and CDR2 are SSHAT and FNYEAQ (reference sequence). The CDR3 covers 14 residues.

DNA for the CDR3: TGTGCCAGCAGCTCCTCGACCCAGGGCTCGAACACTGAAGCTTTCTTT. Encoded protein: CASSSSTQGSNTEAFF. The chain uses TRBV6-6 and TRBJ1-1; TRBD1 might be the D (5 bases). Trimming removed 6 bases from V and 1 base from J, with 18 bases in between. The CDR3 totals 16 residues. Germline V CDR1 and CDR2: MNHNY, SVGAGI (reference sequence).

The gene calls are TRBV7-2 and TRBJ1-3; D uncertain. Germline V gene sequence: CDR1 SGHTA, CDR2 FQGNSA. Between the trimmed V and J ends, which lost 1 base and 2 bases, there was a span of 12 bases. CDR3 length: 16 residues. DNA for the CDR3: TGTGCCAGCAGCTTAGGTCCCGTTGAGACTGGAAACACCATATATTTT. Translated: CASSLGPVETGNTIYF.

The chain uses TRBV5-1 and TRBJ2-6; D is possibly TRBD1 (5 bases). Trimming took off 2 bases at V and 0 bases at J, with 12 bases between the two ends. Germline CDR1 and CDR2: SGHRS and YFSETQ. The CDR3 length is 17 residues. CDR3: CASSLGAYSSGANVLTF. The CDR3 DNA follows: TGCGCCAGCAGCTTAGGGGCCTACAGCTCTGGGGCCAACGTCCTGACTTTC.

The chain has TRBV7-2 and TRBJ2-1; 9 bases line up with TRBD2. The CDR3 spans 15 residues. Germline V CDR1 and CDR2: SGHTA, FQGNSA. V gave up 5 bases and J gave up 8 bases; unmatched junction bases: 10. The CDR3 spells CASSPGAREGDEQFF. In nucleotides, the CDR3 is TGTGCCAGCAGCCCGGGGGCGCGGGAGGGGGATGAGCAGTTCTTC.

This clone came up a few times. The chain couples TRBV28 to TRBJ2-1; TRBD2 aligns across 8 bases. The CDR3 runs to 14 residues. The J segment lost 6 bases and the V segment lost 3 bases, leaving 4 bases of the junction unmatched. Germline CDR1 is MDHEN and CDR2 is SYDVKM. The CDR3 coding sequence is TGTGCCAGCAGTTTCGTAACTAGCGGCAATGAGCAGTTCTTC. It translates to CASSFVTSGNEQFF.

The rearrangement uses TRBV10-3 and TRBJ1-2; 8 positions agree with TRBD1. CDR3 length: 14 amino acids. Looked up from germline, CDR1 is ENHRY and CDR2 is SYGVKD. V trimming: 0 bases; J trimming: 8 bases; junction bases outside the gene matches: 5. The CDR3 region has the DNA TGTGCCATCAGTGAGTCGGACAGGGCTGGCGGCTACACCTTC. Translated, it gives CAISESDRAGGYTF.

The chain has TRBV5-6 and TRBJ2-7; TRBD1 matches at 8 bases. V lost 0 bases to trimming and J lost 1 base; unmatched junction nucleotides: 6. The germline V gene encodes CDR1 SGHDT and CDR2 YYEEEE. This CDR3 is 16 amino acids long. In DNA, the CDR3 is TGTGCCAGCAGCTTGGGGGGACAGGTATATTCCTACGAGCAGTACTTC. It encodes CASSLGGQVYSYEQYF.

The rearrangement uses TRBV19 and TRBJ1-3; no firm D call. Germline CDR1 reads LNHDA; CDR2 reads SQIVND (reference sequence). The V end lost 7 bases, the J end lost 4 bases, and 14 bases lay between the germline ends. The CDR3 is 14 amino acids. The CDR3 region is CASKQSSGGNTIYF. CDR3 coding DNA: TGTGCCAGTAAGCAGTCCTCGGGAGGAAACACCATATATTTT.

This clone was found a few times. The J gene is TRBJ1-1, the V gene TRBV27; unclear D gene. The CDR3 consists of 15 residues. In germline, CDR1 is MNHEY, CDR2 SMNVEV (reference sequence). V was shortened by 1 base and J by 5 bases, with 14 bases between the two germline ends. CDR3 protein: CASSLFGVSGTEAFF. For the CDR3, the DNA is TGTGCCAGCAGTTTATTCGGTGTATCGGGAACTGAAGCTTTCTTT.

In this sample, this clone turned up a few times. The J gene is TRBJ2-3, the V gene TRBV10-3; 7 bases align to TRBD1. V was pared by 6 bases and J by 0 bases, with 3 bases of the junction left unmatched. Germline V gene sequence: CDR1 ENHRY, CDR2 SYGVKD. CDR3 length equals 14 residues. The CDR3 region has the DNA TGTGCCATCAGCCCGGGACAGAGCACAGATACGCAGTATTTT. It yields the protein CAISPGQSTDTQYF.

This sequence joins TRBV18 and TRBJ2-7; possibly TRBD1 for D (6 bases). V lost 1 base to trimming and J lost 2 bases, with 12 bases between them. Germline values: CDR1 KGHSH, CDR2 LQKENI. The CDR3 is 15 amino acids. The CDR3 sequence is CASSPRTDSAYEQYF. For the CDR3, the DNA is TGTGCCAGCTCACCACGGACAGACAGTGCCTACGAGCAGTACTTC.

V and J are TRBV6-1 and TRBJ2-1, with TRBD2 matching 12 bases. The V and J ends lost 7 bases and 6 bases, in that order; junction bases with no gene match: 7. CDR3 length: 15 residues. Germline V gives CDR1 MNHNS, CDR2 SASEGT. The CDR3 here is CASNQLAGGGNEQFF. The CDR3 DNA sequence: TGTGCCAGCAACCAACTAGCGGGAGGAGGCAATGAGCAGTTCTTC.

The V gene is TRBV6-5, the J gene TRBJ2-5; no firm D call. The CDR3 consists of 13 residues. Germline lookup yields CDR1 MNHEY and CDR2 SVGAGI. The germline V and J ends were trimmed by 7 bases and 2 bases, with 11 bases remaining between them. The CDR3 sequence is CASTQHPQETQYF. The DNA of the CDR3 is TGTGCCAGCACCCAACACCCGCAAGAGACCCAGTACTTC.

The rearrangement links TRBV5-1 to TRBJ2-5, with D hard to call. CDR1 is SGHRS and CDR2 is YFSETQ in the germline V gene. Trimming took off 3 bases at V and 5 bases at J, with 11 bases between the two ends. The CDR3 is 13 amino acids. DNA for the CDR3: TGCGCCAGCAGCTCTACCTCGCTGGAGACCCAGTACTTC. Residues: CASSSTSLETQYF.

The genes are TRBV18 and TRBJ2-1; unclear D gene. The CDR3 is made up of 12 amino acids. V was cut by 3 bases and J by 9 bases, with 9 bases left in between. Germline lookup yields CDR1 KGHSH and CDR2 LQKENI. The CDR3, as DNA: TGTGCCAGCTCACCCCTTCTAGGTGAGCAGTTCTTC. Translating gives CASSPLLGEQFF.

The rearrangement links TRBV15 to TRBJ1-1, with 7 bases matching TRBD1. Per germline, CDR1 LNHNV and CDR2 YYDKDF (reference sequence). The junction had 13 bases not matched to a gene; V was cut back by 6 bases and J by 3 bases. CDR3 length: 16 amino acids. CDR3 bases: TGTGCCACCAGAGGGGGGACAGCCTCTGGGCACACTGAAGCTTTCTTT. This translates into CATRGGTASGHTEAFF.

This clone has a single count. The identical CDR3 is also encoded by other nucleotide sequences in the sample. The rearrangement joins TRBV5-1 to TRBJ2-5; D ambiguous. Germline V lookup: CDR1 SGHRS, CDR2 YFSETQ. The CDR3 length is 12 residues. Trimming pared 0 bases from V and 3 bases from J, leaving 3 bases between. The CDR3 sequence is CASSLAEETQYF. CDR3 DNA sequence: TGCGCCAGCAGCTTGGCCGAAGAGACCCAGTACTTC.

The DNA of the CDR3 is TGTGCCAGCAGTGACCGCAGGAACACTGAAGCTTTCTTT. The encoded protein is CASSDRRNTEAFF. The V call is TRBV6-1, the J call TRBJ1-1; D not certain. Trimming stripped 3 bases from V and 1 base from J, with 6 bases between. CDR1 and CDR2 from the germline V gene are MNHNS and SASEGT. The CDR3 totals 13 residues.

The chain links TRBV28 to TRBJ2-7; possibly TRBD1 for D (6 bases). The length of the CDR3 is 13 residues. In germline, CDR1 is MDHEN, CDR2 SYDVKM. Trimming left V 4 bases short and J 6 bases short, with 13 bases between. The CDR3 region has the DNA TGTGCCAGCAGTTCGGACAGTTTTTTCGAGCAGTACTTC. Its protein product is CASSSDSFFEQYF.

The chain links TRBV5-1 to TRBJ2-1; 9 bases are a match to TRBD2. Looked up from germline, CDR1 is SGHRS and CDR2 is YFSETQ. The ends lost 0 bases at V and 4 bases at J; junction bases unmatched: 5. The CDR3 loop spans 16 amino acids. The CDR3 sequence is CASSLETSGEYNEQFF. CDR3 nucleotides: TGCGCCAGCAGCTTGGAGACTAGCGGAGAATACAATGAGCAGTTCTTC.

This clone was observed a single time. The chain links TRBV11-2 to TRBJ2-7; D gene ambiguous. CDR1 is SGHAT, CDR2 FQNNGV, per germline. The CDR3 is made up of 13 amino acids. The germline V and J ends were trimmed by 6 bases and 0 bases, with 9 bases remaining between them. CDR3 in amino acids: CASSPQVSYEQYF. The CDR3 DNA reads as TGTGCCAGCAGTCCTCAGGTCTCCTACGAGCAGTACTTC.

J is TRBJ1-1 and V is TRBV19; tentatively, D is TRBD1 (6 bases). Germline assignment: CDR1 LNHDA and CDR2 SQIVND (reference sequence). This CDR3 comprises 15 residues. Trimming shortened V by 1 base and J by 2 bases, and 11 bases separated the two germline ends. CDR3 DNA sequence: TGTGCCAGTAGTATAGGCCAGGGGCGAAACACTGAAGCTTTCTTT. Encoded protein: CASSIGQGRNTEAFF.

The J gene is TRBJ2-1, the V gene TRBV27, with 12 nucleotides matching TRBD2. Losses at the gene ends were 5 bases for V and 3 bases for J; bases not matched to a gene: 5. The CDR3 runs to 16 residues. Germline V gene lookup returns CDR1 MNHEY and CDR2 SMNVEV (reference sequence). CDR3 sequence reads: CASSPLLAGGYNEQFF. In nucleotides, the CDR3 is TGTGCCAGCAGTCCACTACTAGCGGGGGGCTACAATGAGCAGTTCTTC.

DNA of the CDR3: TGTGCTAGTGGACGGACAGAAACTAACTATGGCTACACCTTC. Its translation: CASGRTETNYGYTF. The rearrangement joins TRBV12-5 to TRBJ1-2, with D perhaps TRBD1 (6 bases). Germline CDR1 and CDR2: LGHNT and FRNRAP. V lost 6 bases to trimming and J lost 0 bases, with 11 bases between them. The CDR3 consists of 14 residues.